What follows are 17 T cell receptor beta chains derived from one specimen sequenced in a study of CD8 T cells in ankylosing spondylitis. MiXCR, run by TCRdb on the 5' RACE reads, gives a single entry per CDR3 protein. The data show around 540,000 distinct CDR3 sequences, with about 13% seen just once and under 7.5% held by the top ten. Their cognate antigens are unknown. Findings and limits, study-wide: Characteristic, it appeared, of ankylosing spondylitis blood was a TCR beta motif of roughly 8 highly homologous variants.

The sample taken for sequencing was blood, either unsorted or a sorted T cell fraction (not recorded which). The source of these receptors is a male donor with ankylosing spondylitis.

The DNA of the CDR3 is TGTGCCAGCAGCCGTAGACTTATGGCGGGATCCCCCTACAATGAGCAGTTCTTC. The encoded protein is CASSRRLMAGSPYNEQFF. V usage is TRBV11-2 and J usage is TRBJ2-1, with D possibly TRBD2 on 6 matching bases. Between the trimmed V and J ends, which lost 5 bases and 2 bases, there was a span of 22 bases. CDR1 SGHAT and CDR2 FQNNGV come from the germline V gene. CDR3 length equals 18 residues. The full variable domain, completed using reference TRBV11-2 and TRBJ2-1, is EAGVAQSPRYKIIEKRQSVAFWCNPISGHATLYWYQQILGQGPKLLIQFQNNGVVDDSQLPKDRFSAERLKGVDSTLKIQPAKLEDSAVYLCASSRRLMAGSPYNEQFFGPGTRLTVL.

The chain combines TRBV5-1 with TRBJ1-3; D is ambiguous. Germline CDR1 SGHRS, CDR2 YFSETQ. The V and J ends lost 0 bases and 0 bases respectively, with 10 bases between them. CDR3 length equals 16 residues. In DNA, the CDR3 is TGCGCCAGCAGCTTGGAAGAGACGGGCTCTGGAAACACCATATATTTT. It translates to CASSLEETGSGNTIYF. The whole variable domain, remainder taken from reference TRBV5-1 and TRBJ1-3, is KAGVTQTPRYLIKTRGQQVTLSCSPISGHRSVSWYQQTPGQGLQFLFEYFSETQRNKGNFPGRFSGRQFSNSRSEMNVSTLELGDSALYLCASSLEETGSGNTIYFGEGSWLTVV.

The V gene is TRBV30, the J gene TRBJ2-7, with D unclear. CDR1 and CDR2 (germline): GTSNPN, SVGIG (reference sequence). This CDR3 has 16 residues. V was trimmed by 0 bases and J by 7 bases, leaving 22 bases between them. The CDR3: CAWSVQVWHPEKEQYF. CDR3 DNA: TGTGCCTGGAGTGTTCAAGTCTGGCACCCGGAGAAGGAGCAGTACTTC.

This chain links TRBV27 with TRBJ2-2, with TRBD2 matching over 11 bases. There are 16 residues in the CDR3. Trimming took 2 bases from V and 4 from J; bases not matched to a gene: 3. Germline assignment: CDR1 MNHEY and CDR2 SMNVEV (reference sequence). CDR3 amino acids: CASSLQLAGVTGELFF. The DNA of the CDR3 is TGTGCCAGCAGTTTACAACTAGCGGGAGTCACCGGGGAGCTGTTTTTT.

This clonotype was counted many times. The CDR3 spells CAISGLAGVPDTQYF. The CDR3 DNA is TGTGCCATCAGTGGACTAGCGGGTGTCCCAGATACGCAGTATTTT. This rearrangement joins TRBV10-3 to TRBJ2-3; 10 nucleotides agree with TRBD2. J gave up 4 bases and V 4 bases, and 5 bases lay outside the gene matches. The CDR3 contains 15 residues. CDR1 ENHRY and CDR2 SYGVKD come from the germline V gene.

The rearrangement joins TRBV29-1 to TRBJ1-2; 7 bases line up with TRBD1. The CDR3 has 12 amino acids. The germline gives CDR1 SQVTM, CDR2 ANQGSEA. The trim removed 7 bases at V and 6 bases at J, leaving 8 bases unmatched. The CDR3 nucleotides read TGCAGCGCCCTAGGACAGGATCATGGCTACACCTTC. It yields the protein CSALGQDHGYTF.

In its sample, this clonotype was seen many times. The J gene is TRBJ1-2, the V gene TRBV12-3 or TRBV12-4; 7 positions agree with TRBD1. This CDR3 comprises 13 residues. V gave up 3 bases and J gave up 4 bases; unmatched junction bases: 2. CDR3 coding DNA: TGTGCCAGCAGTTTGACAGGGACCTATGGCTACACCTTC. This encodes CASSLTGTYGYTF.

This clonotype was seen a handful of times. The chain couples TRBV29-1 to TRBJ2-2; D not resolved. Germline V gives CDR1 SQVTM, CDR2 ANQGSEA. The CDR3 has 14 amino acids. The V end lost 2 bases, the J end lost 3 bases, and 10 bases lay between the germline ends. CDR3 sequence reads: CSVEPSHYTGELFF. In nucleotides, the CDR3 is TGCAGCGTTGAACCCAGCCACTACACCGGGGAGCTGTTTTTT.

DNA of the CDR3: TGTGCCAGCAGCCCGAGGGACAGGGCCACCGGGGAGCTGTTTTTT. Translating gives CASSPRDRATGELFF. The chain employs TRBV13 and TRBJ2-2, with TRBD1 identical over 9 bases. The J segment lost 4 bases and the V segment lost 5 bases, leaving 5 bases of the junction unmatched. The V gene's germline CDR1 is PRHDT and CDR2 FYEKMQ (reference sequence). The CDR3 totals 15 residues.

This clonotype was recorded at least ten times. The CDR3 sequence: CASSELGGLDTGELFF. In DNA form, the CDR3 reads TGTGCCAGCAGTGAATTGGGGGGTCTCGACACCGGGGAGCTGTTTTTT. The J gene is TRBJ2-2, the V gene TRBV25-1; tentatively, D is TRBD2 (6 bases). CDR3 size: 16 residues. V was pared by 1 base and J by 3 bases, with 12 bases between. In germline, CDR1 is MGHDK, CDR2 SYGVNS.

Ten or more counts support this clonotype. This chain uses TRBV10-3 with TRBJ2-1, with 11 bases identical to TRBD2. Germline V gene data show CDR1 as ENHRY and CDR2 as SYGVKD. The CDR3 runs to 15 residues. Trimming took 3 bases from V and 7 from J; bases not matched to a gene: 5. CDR3 sequence: CAISEAASGRNEQFF. The CDR3 nucleotides read TGTGCCATCAGTGAAGCCGCTAGCGGGAGGAATGAGCAGTTCTTC.

The rearrangement joins TRBV4-2 to TRBJ2-2; D not resolved. The CDR3 totals 14 residues. Germline-derived CDR1 and CDR2 are LGHNA and YNFKEQ. The germline V and J ends were trimmed by 4 bases and 5 bases, with 11 bases remaining between them. The CDR3 here is CASSPTVVTGELFF. DNA for the CDR3: TGTGCCAGCAGCCCCACCGTGGTTACCGGGGAGCTGTTTTTT.

This clonotype was counted only a few times. The V gene is TRBV20-1, the J gene TRBJ2-2; possibly TRBD1 or TRBD2 for D (5 bases each). The V and J ends lost 3 bases and 6 bases respectively, with 14 bases between them. CDR1 is DFQATT and CDR2 is SNEGSKA in the germline V gene (reference sequence). The CDR3 is made up of 14 amino acids. This chain's CDR3 is CSARRDPISGELFF. As DNA, the CDR3 is TGCAGTGCTAGGAGGGACCCTATATCCGGGGAGCTGTTTTTT.

The chain carries TRBV4-1 and TRBJ2-7; TRBD2 matches at 14 bases. The CDR3 spans 16 residues. V gave up 1 base and J gave up 5 bases; unmatched junction bases: 4. Per germline, CDR1 MGHRA and CDR2 YSYEKL. The CDR3 reads CASSQAPGLAGDEQYF. DNA of the CDR3: TGCGCCAGCAGCCAAGCGCCGGGACTAGCGGGAGACGAGCAGTACTTC.

The chain combines TRBV27 with TRBJ1-2, with 8 bases aligning to TRBD1. The CDR3 sequence is 16 residues long. V lost 5 bases, J lost 7 bases, and 15 bases stayed unmatched. Germline V gene data show CDR1 as MNHEY and CDR2 as SMNVEV (reference sequence). The CDR3 nucleotides read TGTGCCAGCAGTCGTGGGCCTACAGGGGGAATTGGTGGCTACACCTTC. Translated, it gives CASSRGPTGGIGGYTF.

This clonotype was seen ten or more times. The chain's CDR3 is CASSLEAAHYEQYF. In nucleotides, the CDR3 is TGCGCCAGCAGCTTGGAGGCTGCTCACTACGAGCAGTACTTC. V is TRBV5-1 and J is TRBJ2-7; D gene unclear. Trimming took 0 bases from V and 3 from J, leaving 10 bases between them. CDR3 length: 14 amino acids. CDR1 and CDR2 (germline): SGHRS, YFSETQ.

The rearrangement joins TRBV11-2 to TRBJ2-2, with unresolved D. CDR1 SGHAT and CDR2 FQNNGV come from the germline V gene. This CDR3 contains 14 residues. V was shortened by 3 bases and J by 3 bases, with 8 bases between the two germline ends. CDR3 in DNA: TGTGCCAGCAGCTTTACAGAGGACACCGGGGAGCTGTTTTTT. Its translation: CASSFTEDTGELFF.